The present T cell receptor beta chain was sequenced within a study of blood T cell repertoires in COVID-19. Repertoires were generated with immunoSEQ multiplex PCR, while TCRdb's copy carries only in-frame clones and drops some. The sample consists of fewer than 400,000 clones, about nine tenths of them appearing once. Recruits, aged roughly 18 to 95 years, lived in roughly 22 US areas. All recovered Cohort 3 donors got two negative PCRs, got clearance, or saw symptom resolution. V was shortened by 3 bases and J by 3 bases, with 12 bases between the two germline ends. Germline lookup yields CDR1 SGHAT and CDR2 FQNNGV. The CDR3 consists of 14 residues.

The chain carries TRBV11-2 and TRBJ2-7; tentative D call: TRBD1 (5 bases). The clonotype was recovered from a man aged 60-69 years who had recovered from COVID-19. Sequencing was performed on PBMCs or T cells enriched from blood (not recorded which). Here the CDR3 DNA reads TGTGCCAGCAGCTTTGGGCAGGGTGGCTACGAGCAGTACTTC. It yields the protein CASSFGQGGYEQYF.